A single sample gave rise to the 22 T cell receptor beta chains below, sequenced in a study of T-cell reconstitution after alpha-beta-depleted transplantation in children. A library of TCRbeta sequences, prepared with unique molecular identifiers, was generated. Each CDR3 protein is one row after TCRdb ran MiXCR on the PCR reads. The table lists approximately 270,000 distinct CDR3 sequences, approximately 9.8% of them singletons, with roughly 9.1% in the top ten. The sample consisted of PBMCs from the stem cell graft donor, taken from the stem cell graft. The receptors originated from a human donor who donated a stem cell graft to a child with SCID.

There are a few counts of this clonotype. The J gene is TRBJ2-5, the V gene TRBV12-3 or TRBV12-4; tentative D call: TRBD1 (6 bases). Trimming removed 3 bases at V and 5 bases at J, with 13 bases between. The CDR3 has 14 residues. The CDR3 sequence is CASSFWGLGETQYF. DNA of the CDR3: TGTGCCAGCAGTTTCTGGGGGCTCGGGGAGACCCAGTACTTC.

This chain connects TRBV11-1 to TRBJ2-1, with 9 bases lining up with TRBD2. The CDR3 consists of 19 residues. Unmatched junction bases numbered 14, after V lost 5 bases and J lost 0 bases. Germline-derived CDR1 and CDR2 are SGHAT and FQDESV (reference sequence). The CDR3 region is CASSVPGTSPLVSYNEQFF. DNA of the CDR3: TGTGCCAGCAGCGTACCCGGGACTAGCCCGCTAGTCTCCTACAATGAGCAGTTCTTC.

This clonotype was detected many times. At one end, the junction sequence differs from germline, possibly due to a read error. V gene TRBV5-1 combines with J gene TRBJ2-1; 7 bases line up with TRBD1. The germline V gene has CDR1 SGHRS and CDR2 YFSETQ. The CDR3 loop spans 13 amino acids. CDR3 sequence reads: CASSPTGNNEQFF. The CDR3 DNA sequence: TGTGCCAGCTCGCCGACAGGGAACAATGAGCAGTTCTTC. The full variable domain, in which reference TRBV5-1 and TRBJ2-1 provide the parts outside the CDR3, is KAGVTQTPRYLIKTRGQQVTLSCSPISGHRSVSWYQQTPGQGLQFLFEYFSETQRNKGNFPGRFSGRQFSNSRSEMNVSTLELGDSALYLCASSPTGNNEQFFGPGTRLTVL.

The rearrangement uses TRBV2 and TRBJ1-2; D remains ambiguous. Germline values: CDR1 SNHLY, CDR2 FYNNEI. The CDR3 runs to 15 residues. Trimming stripped 7 bases from V and 4 bases from J, with 19 bases between. CDR3 sequence reads: CASTPRRQEPYGYTF. The CDR3 region has the DNA TGTGCCAGCACCCCCCGGCGCCAGGAGCCCTATGGCTACACCTTC. Using reference TRBV2 and TRBJ1-2 for the parts outside the CDR3, the full variable domain is EPEVTQTPSHQVTQMGQEVILRCVPISNHLYFYWYRQILGQKVEFLVSFYNNEISEKSEIFDDQFSVERPDGSNFTLKIRSTKLEDSAMYFCASTPRRQEPYGYTFGSGTRLTVV.

This clonotype was detected a few times. The genes are TRBV5-1 and TRBJ2-7; D remains unclear. Germline V gene sequence: CDR1 SGHRS, CDR2 YFSETQ. Trimming pared 0 bases from V and 1 base from J, leaving 11 bases between. CDR3 length: 15 residues. The CDR3 spells CASSLAPSTSYEQYF. The DNA for the CDR3 is TGCGCCAGCAGCTTGGCCCCTTCGACGTCCTACGAGCAGTACTTC.

The table lists this clonotype with many counts. The chain carries TRBV5-6 and TRBJ2-1; TRBD1 might be the D (6 bases). Per the germline V gene, CDR1 is SGHDT and CDR2 is YYEEEE. CDR3 length equals 14 residues. V lost 4 bases, J lost 9 bases, and 17 bases lay in between. CDR3 amino acids: CASSRDRFLGEQFF. DNA of the CDR3: TGTGCCAGCAGCCGCGACAGGTTTCTGGGTGAGCAGTTCTTC.

This clonotype was seen ten or more times. This chain joins TRBV13 and TRBJ2-7; 10 nucleotides align to TRBD2. Losses at the gene ends were 4 bases for V and 2 bases for J; bases not matched to a gene: 2. Germline V CDR1 and CDR2: PRHDT, FYEKMQ (reference sequence). This CDR3 is built from 14 residues. The CDR3 region is CASSYGLAAYEQYF. CDR3 coding DNA: TGTGCCAGCAGCTACGGACTAGCGGCCTACGAGCAGTACTTC.

This clonotype was seen a handful of times. The J gene is TRBJ2-7, the V gene TRBV15; D unresolved. CDR1 and CDR2 (germline): LNHNV, YYDKDF (reference sequence). The CDR3 runs 15 residues. V was cut by 0 bases and J by 4 bases, with 13 bases left in between. CDR3 bases: TGTGCCACCAGCAGAGAGCGTGGGCGATTATACGAGCAGTACTTC. Its protein is CATSRERGRLYEQYF.

V and J are TRBV5-1 and TRBJ2-1; D is perhaps TRBD1 (5 bases). Germline lookup yields CDR1 SGHRS and CDR2 YFSETQ. CDR3 length: 14 residues. Deletions cut 4 bases from V and 8 bases from J, with 16 bases between. CDR3 sequence (DNA): TGCGCCAGCAGCCCACAGGCCCAGTACTATGAGCAGTTCTTC. Its protein is CASSPQAQYYEQFF.

In this sample, this clonotype turned up a few times. The V gene is TRBV12-3 or TRBV12-4, the J gene TRBJ2-7; possibly TRBD2 for D (6 bases). The CDR3 has 12 amino acids. V was trimmed by 8 bases and J by 5 bases, leaving 13 bases between them. The CDR3: CASRGNANEQYF. CDR3 DNA sequence: TGTGCCAGCCGGGGGAATGCCAACGAGCAGTACTTC.

This clonotype was found a few times. V gene TRBV4-2 combines with J gene TRBJ1-3; no clear D gene. Germline V gene data show CDR1 as LGHNA and CDR2 as YNFKEQ. The CDR3 has 16 amino acids. The V end was cut by 4 bases, the J end by 0 bases, with 13 bases between. Here the CDR3 DNA reads TGTGCCAGCAGCCCACCCGGCAGTTCCTCTGGAAACACCATATATTTT. Translation gives CASSPPGSSSGNTIYF.

V gene TRBV2 combines with J gene TRBJ2-3; 9 bases match TRBD2. Germline V CDR1 and CDR2: SNHLY, FYNNEI. Unmatched junction bases numbered 3, after V lost 5 bases and J lost 3 bases. This CDR3 comprises 14 residues. CDR3 bases: TGTGCCAGCAGTAAGGGACTAGCAACAGATACGCAGTATTTT. This encodes CASSKGLATDTQYF. The whole variable domain, filled in from reference TRBV2 and TRBJ2-3, reads EPEVTQTPSHQVTQMGQEVILRCVPISNHLYFYWYRQILGQKVEFLVSFYNNEISEKSEIFDDQFSVERPDGSNFTLKIRSTKLEDSAMYFCASSKGLATDTQYFGPGTRLTVL.

This clonotype was recorded at least ten times. The V and J genes are TRBV10-3 and TRBJ2-1, with D perhaps TRBD1 (6 bases). CDR3 length equals 14 residues. Germline CDR1 reads ENHRY; CDR2 reads SYGVKD. V gave up 1 base and J gave up 7 bases, with 11 bases separating them. The CDR3 here is CAISEFTGINEQFF. In nucleotides, the CDR3 is TGTGCCATCAGTGAGTTTACAGGGATAAATGAGCAGTTCTTC.

This clonotype was seen many times. V gene TRBV9 combines with J gene TRBJ1-2; D is perhaps TRBD1 (5 bases). V was pared by 0 bases and J by 3 bases, with 12 bases between. CDR3 length equals 15 residues. Germline V gene data show CDR1 as SGDLS and CDR2 as YYNGEE. This CDR3 reads CASSVGGAPDYGYTF. The CDR3 DNA reads as TGTGCCAGCAGCGTAGGTGGGGCACCGGACTATGGCTACACCTTC.

The gene calls are TRBV3-1 and TRBJ2-1; TRBD1 might be the D (6 bases). The V end was cut by 5 bases, the J end by 4 bases, with 15 bases between. CDR3 length: 15 amino acids. CDR1 and CDR2 (germline): LGHDT, YNNKEL (reference sequence). CDR3 coding DNA: TGTGCCAGCAGCTGGGATGGGGACACTTACAATGAGCAGTTCTTC. This codes for CASSWDGDTYNEQFF.

This clonotype has a handful of counts. This chain joins TRBV5-1 and TRBJ2-5; D perhaps matches TRBD1 (5 bases). The CDR3 has 14 residues. Germline-derived CDR1 and CDR2 are SGHRS and YFSETQ. V was cut by 6 bases and J by 0 bases, with 12 bases left in between. The CDR3 loop reads CASTQGSYQETQYF. The CDR3 bases are TGCGCCAGCACGCAGGGATCGTACCAAGAGACCCAGTACTTC. The whole variable domain, filled in from reference TRBV5-1 and TRBJ2-5, reads KAGVTQTPRYLIKTRGQQVTLSCSPISGHRSVSWYQQTPGQGLQFLFEYFSETQRNKGNFPGRFSGRQFSNSRSEMNVSTLELGDSALYLCASTQGSYQETQYFGPGTRLLVL.

The chain is built from TRBV5-5 and TRBJ1-1, with unresolved D. The CDR3 totals 14 residues. Between the trimmed V and J ends, which lost 9 bases and 6 bases, there was a span of 21 bases. From germline, CDR1 is SGHKS and CDR2 YYEKEE (reference sequence). DNA of the CDR3: TGTGCCATGAGCCCCGGGCTCCTCTGCGCTGAAGCTTTCTTT. Translated, it gives CAMSPGLLCAEAFF.

The CDR3 DNA is TGCGCCAGCAGCCAAAGGACAGCAGCAGGTGAGCAGTTCTTC. Translation gives CASSQRTAAGEQFF. This rearrangement joins TRBV5-1 to TRBJ2-1, with a tentative D call TRBD1 (6 bases). V lost 4 bases and J lost 9, with 17 bases in between. Germline V gene sequence: CDR1 SGHRS, CDR2 YFSETQ. The CDR3 covers 14 residues.

This clonotype was observed many times. The chain carries TRBV20-1 and TRBJ2-5; D is ambiguous. This CDR3 has 16 amino acids. The germline CDR1 and CDR2 sequences are DFQATT and SNEGSKA (reference sequence). Trimming took 3 bases from V and 6 from J, leaving 23 bases between them. Written as DNA, the CDR3 is TGCAGTGCTAGTTGGCAGTTTAACGCCCAGAGAAAGACCCAGTACTTC. It codes for CSASWQFNAQRKTQYF.

This clonotype was seen only a few times. The chain is built from TRBV3-1 and TRBJ2-1, with 9 bases matching TRBD2. Germline loops: CDR1 LGHDT, CDR2 YNNKEL (reference sequence). This CDR3 region has 14 residues. The J segment lost 6 bases and the V segment lost 3 bases, leaving 3 bases of the junction unmatched. The CDR3 coding sequence is TGTGCCAGCAGCCAGCGGGGGGGCCTCAATGAGCAGTTCTTC. It codes for CASSQRGGLNEQFF.

This clonotype was seen more than once but under ten times. This rearrangement joins TRBV5-1 to TRBJ2-3, with 11 bases aligning to TRBD2. V dropped 6 bases and J dropped 5; count of bases not matched to a gene: 5. The CDR3 length is 14 residues. Germline V CDR1 and CDR2: SGHRS, YFSETQ. The CDR3 nucleotides are TGCGCCAGCACTAGCGGGGGGAGCTTAGATACGCAGTATTTT. This gives the protein CASTSGGSLDTQYF.

In this sample, this clonotype turned up a few times. The rearrangement joins TRBV3-1 to TRBJ2-1; TRBD1 might be the D (6 bases). V was trimmed by 4 bases and J by 4 bases, leaving 14 bases between them. Germline CDR1 is LGHDT and CDR2 is YNNKEL (reference sequence). This CDR3 contains 15 residues. The CDR3 DNA is TGTGCCAGCAGCCCAACAGGGACCGTATACAATGAGCAGTTCTTC. It encodes CASSPTGTVYNEQFF.